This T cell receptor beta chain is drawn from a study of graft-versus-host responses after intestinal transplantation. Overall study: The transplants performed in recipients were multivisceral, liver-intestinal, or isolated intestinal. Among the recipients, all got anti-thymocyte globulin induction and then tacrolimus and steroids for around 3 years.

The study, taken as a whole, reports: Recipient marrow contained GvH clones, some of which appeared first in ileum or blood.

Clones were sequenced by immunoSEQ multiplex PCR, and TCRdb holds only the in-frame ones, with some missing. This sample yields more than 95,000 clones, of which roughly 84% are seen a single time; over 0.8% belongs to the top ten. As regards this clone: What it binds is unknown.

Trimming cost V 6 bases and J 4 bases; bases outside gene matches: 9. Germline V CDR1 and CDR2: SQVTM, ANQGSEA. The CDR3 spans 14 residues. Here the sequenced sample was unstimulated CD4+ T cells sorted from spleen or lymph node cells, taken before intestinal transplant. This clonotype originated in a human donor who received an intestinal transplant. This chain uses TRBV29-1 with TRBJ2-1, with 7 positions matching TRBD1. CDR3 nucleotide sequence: TGCAGCGTCCACGCCGGGACAGTTTACAATGAGCAGTTCTTC. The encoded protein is CSVHAGTVYNEQFF.